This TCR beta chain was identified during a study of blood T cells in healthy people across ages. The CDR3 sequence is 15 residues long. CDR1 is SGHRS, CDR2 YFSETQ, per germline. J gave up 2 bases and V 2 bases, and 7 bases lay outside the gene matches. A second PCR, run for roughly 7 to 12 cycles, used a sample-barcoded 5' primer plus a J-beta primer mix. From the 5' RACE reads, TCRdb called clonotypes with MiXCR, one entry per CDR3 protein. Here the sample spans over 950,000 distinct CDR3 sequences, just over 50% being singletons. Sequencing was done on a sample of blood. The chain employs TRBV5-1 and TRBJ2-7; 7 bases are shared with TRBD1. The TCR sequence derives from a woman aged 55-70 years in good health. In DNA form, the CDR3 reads TGCGCCAGCAGCTTCTCAGGGGGAATCACCTACGAGCAGTACTTC. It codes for CASSFSGGITYEQYF.